The count of the clone carrying this TCR beta chain is one. This sample is drawn from a study of T cell responses to AZD1222 COVID-19 vaccine. Assay: immunoSEQ multiplex PCR; the TCRdb copy retains only in-frame clones and omits some. The sample lists some 130,000 clones; roughly 93% were seen once. V lost 5 bases to trimming and J lost 1 base; unmatched junction nucleotides: 4. This CDR3 contains 15 residues. Germline CDR1 is SEHNR and CDR2 is FQNEAQ (reference sequence). The sample was peripheral blood, taken on day 0 of AZD1222 vaccination. This clonotype was sampled from an adult in good health. The V call is TRBV7-9, the J call TRBJ1-5; 8 nucleotides agree with TRBD1. The CDR3 spells CASSTGQGSNQPQHF. CDR3 sequence (DNA): TGTGCCAGCAGCACCGGACAGGGAAGCAATCAGCCCCAGCATTTT.